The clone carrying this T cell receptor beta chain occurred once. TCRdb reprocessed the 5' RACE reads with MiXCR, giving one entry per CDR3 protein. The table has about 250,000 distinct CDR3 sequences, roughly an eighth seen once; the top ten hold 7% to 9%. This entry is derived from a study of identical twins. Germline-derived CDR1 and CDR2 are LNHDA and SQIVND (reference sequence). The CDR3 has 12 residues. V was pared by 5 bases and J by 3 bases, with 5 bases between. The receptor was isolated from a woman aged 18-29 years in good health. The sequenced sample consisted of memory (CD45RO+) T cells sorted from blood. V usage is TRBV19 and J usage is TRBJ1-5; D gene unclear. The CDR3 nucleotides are TGTGCCAGTAGTGGTCCCAATCAGCCCCAGCATTTT. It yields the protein CASSGPNQPQHF.